This T cell receptor (beta chain) was sequenced during a study of CD8 T cells in Susac syndrome (dated by TCRdb to between 2018 and 2021). Looking at the study overall: The study used repertoire sequencing to test whether antigen drove CD8+ T cell activation and differentiation in Susac syndrome. The study compared CD8+ T cell repertoire clonality among 12 healthy donors, around 14 Susac syndrome patients and roughly 16 multiple sclerosis patients.

On the study overall, not on this receptor specifically: The TCR sequencing and HLA analysis was acknowledged to have included a relatively small number of individuals.

CDR1 and CDR2 were assigned from the germline V gene as ENHRY and SYGVKD. The CDR3, cysteine through phenylalanine, is 14 amino acids long. Only CDR3 DNA remains: 42 bases, in frame from the first base. At the junction V is shortened by 7 bases and J by 1 base, with 13 bases in between. High-throughput TCR beta sequencing profiled peripheral blood CD8+ and CD4+ T cells from healthy donors, Susac syndrome patients and multiple sclerosis patients. The multiple sclerosis controls were treatment-naive patients who had stable or active relapsing-remitting disease and met the revised McDonald criteria. Bulk CD8+ and CD4+ T cells were purified magnetically by negative isolation, whereas CD8+ TEMRA cells were enriched by FACS. Blood was drawn into EDTA tubes, processed within 24 hours, and PBMCs were isolated by density gradient centrifugation. PBMCs intended for TCR sequencing were cryopreserved in liquid nitrogen and were subsequently thawed in a 37 degrees C water bath. The sorted or isolated CD4+, CD8+ and CD8+ TEMRA cells had a purity of 90% or higher.

RNA was extracted using the RNeasy kit, and roughly 0.45 to 1 ug of the RNA was reverse transcribed with random hexamers. The immunoSEQ multiplex PCR assay, which covers 54 Vbeta and 13 Jbeta segments, was used to amplify TCR beta CDR3 regions. Bias from PCR amplification was corrected by using a synthetic template baseline for primer optimization and for computational correction. The original methods were these. Reads were assigned to V, D and J genes according to IMGT and analyzed in immunoSEQ Analyzer, with only productive sequences retained. Clonality was computed as one minus Shannon entropy normalized by log2 of the number of productive unique sequences. Public and private clones were assessed among the 100 most prevalent clones of each patient and control. Clones were defined as Susac-specific when absent from the healthy and MS cohorts, from about a thousand published viral clones and from other ImmuneACCESS disease sequences. Using fastp at Q25 and MiXCR, TCRdb reprocessed the public reads and kept productive beta chains. A single entry per CDR3 protein holds the most common genes and DNA from its merged rows. The V and J calls were not made by the authors but by TCRdb's processing. This sample holds approximately 120,000 distinct CDR3 sequences; approximately 95% were observed only once. The ten biggest clones cover 0.25% to 0.35% of the sample.

To note about this clonotype: No antigen is known for it. Base qualities were left out, and no much larger clone turns up one base away.

In this chain, TRBV10-3 is recombined with TRBJ2-5, with TRBD2 as a weak D call on 6 bases. Sequenced input: CD8+ T cells from PBMCs. The TCR comes from a human donor with multiple sclerosis. For the CDR3, the sequence is CAIMERAGQETQYF. The nucleotide sequence is given as TGTGCCATCATGGAAAGAGCGGGCCAAGAGACCCAGTACTTC.